These 8 T cell receptor beta chains were all obtained from the same sample, sequenced in a study of sequential checkpoint blockade in melanoma (dated by TCRdb to the late 2010s). The intended sense of this specimen's treatment or condition label: randomized to nivolumab then ipilimumab (arm A) or the reverse (arm B). Libraries were prepared through the immunoSEQ multiplex PCR assay. TCRdb's version of the immuneACCESS table is confined to in-frame rearrangements and falls short of the full clone set. An unresolved V gene accounts for under half of the shortfall where checked; the remainder is of unknown origin. Across this sample there are roughly 5,000 clones, with approximately 23% seen only once. The ten biggest clones cover about 9.4% of the sample. The source was tumor tissue (inferred from file names), collected from a patient given nivolumab and ipilimumab in sequence. These TCRs come from a human donor with melanoma.

The chain joins TRBV11-1 to TRBJ1-5, with D hard to call. The ends were cut back, 1 base at V and 10 bases at J, with 17 bases in the middle. The CDR3 runs 15 residues. Germline CDR1 SGHAT, CDR2 FQDESV (reference sequence). The CDR3 coding sequence is TGTGCCAGCAGCTTAGATTGGACCTTCGGACCTCCCCAGCATTTT. This sequence encodes CASSLDWTFGPPQHF.

This clone was observed a few times. The chain carries TRBV28 and TRBJ2-3, with 9 bases that match TRBD2. CDR1 and CDR2 (germline): MDHEN, SYDVKM. The trim removed 2 bases at V and 0 bases at J, leaving 9 bases unmatched. The length of the CDR3 is 18 residues. CDR3 DNA sequence: TGTGCCAGCAGTTTAATTGCGGGAGGGGGGCTTAGCACAGATACGCAGTATTTT. It yields the protein CASSLIAGGGLSTDTQYF.

The chain combines TRBV19 with TRBJ1-2, with D possibly being TRBD1 (6 bases). Germline assignment: CDR1 LNHDA and CDR2 SQIVND (reference sequence). Trimming pared 3 bases from V and 2 bases from J, leaving 16 bases between. The CDR3 length is 16 residues. CDR3 sequence reads: CASSMFAATGNYGYTF. The CDR3 DNA sequence: TGTGCCAGTAGTATGTTCGCGGCAACAGGGAACTATGGCTACACCTTC.

This clone was seen more than once but under ten times. This sequence joins TRBV19 and TRBJ2-7; tentative D call: TRBD2 (6 bases). Germline V gene data show CDR1 as LNHDA and CDR2 as SQIVND (reference sequence). V lost 5 bases, J lost 2 bases, and 13 bases lay in between. This CDR3 has 14 residues. The DNA of the CDR3 is TGTGCCAGTAGTCATGCTGGCGGGACCTACGAGCAGTACTTC. Translated: CASSHAGGTYEQYF. Full variable domain (remainder filled in from reference TRBV19 and TRBJ2-7): DGGITQSPKYLFRKEGQNVTLSCEQNLNHDAMYWYRQDPGQGLRLIYYSQIVNDFQKGDIAEGYSVSREKKESFPLTVTSAQKNPTAFYLCASSHAGGTYEQYFGPGTRLTVT.

The chain recombines TRBV5-1 with TRBJ1-4; D may be TRBD1 (5 bases). V was clipped by 4 bases and J by 4 bases, with 14 bases between them. CDR3 length: 15 residues. CDR1 SGHRS and CDR2 YFSETQ come from the germline V gene. The CDR3, as DNA: TGCGCCAGCAGCACCACAGGACCCTATAATGAAAAACTGTTTTTT. Translation: CASSTTGPYNEKLFF.

This clone is judged medium-sized (0.01 to 0.1%). This chain links TRBV19 with TRBJ1-1, with unresolved D. Between the trimmed V and J ends, which lost 4 bases and 1 base, there was a span of 7 bases. The CDR3 runs 13 residues. Germline V gives CDR1 LNHDA, CDR2 SQIVND (reference sequence). CDR3 sequence reads: CASSKDGNTEAFF. The CDR3 coding sequence is TGTGCCAGTAGTAAGGACGGGAACACTGAAGCTTTCTTT.

This clone was counted only a few times. The chain links TRBV11-3 to TRBJ2-5; no definite D call. The germline V gene encodes CDR1 SGHNT and CDR2 YENEEA. V was cut by 0 bases and J by 0 bases, with 14 bases left in between. The CDR3 sequence is 17 residues long. The DNA of the CDR3 is TGTGCCAGCAGCTTAGAGGGTGGCAGACTGTACCAAGAGACCCAGTACTTC. Translating it yields CASSLEGGRLYQETQYF.

The sample holds many counts of this clone. The chain employs TRBV11-3 and TRBJ2-7, with TRBD2 identical over 10 bases. The CDR3 sequence is 15 residues long. V trimming: 1 base; J trimming: 3 bases; junction bases outside the gene matches: 3. Germline assignment: CDR1 SGHNT and CDR2 YENEEA. The chain's CDR3 is CASSLGLAGVYEQYF. The CDR3 DNA reads as TGTGCCAGCAGCTTAGGTCTAGCGGGGGTCTACGAGCAGTACTTC.